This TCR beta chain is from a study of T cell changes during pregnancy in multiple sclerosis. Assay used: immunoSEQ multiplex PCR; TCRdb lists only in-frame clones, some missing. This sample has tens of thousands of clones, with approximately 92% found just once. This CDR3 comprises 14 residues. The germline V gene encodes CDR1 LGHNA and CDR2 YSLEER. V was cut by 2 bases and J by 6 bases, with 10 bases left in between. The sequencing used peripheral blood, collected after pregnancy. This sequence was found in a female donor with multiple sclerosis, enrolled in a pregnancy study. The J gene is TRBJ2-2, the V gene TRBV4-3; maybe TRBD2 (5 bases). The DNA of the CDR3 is TGCGCCAGCAGCCAATTGGACGGGGCCGGGGAGCTGTTTTTT. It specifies CASSQLDGAGELFF.